This TCR beta chain was sequenced in a study of PD-1 blockade in classical Hodgkin lymphoma. Every one of the patients relapsed after autologous stem cell transplantation (brentuximab vedotin exposure was variable). Complete response, partial response or progressive disease made up the best responses. Per germline, CDR1 SQVTM and CDR2 ANQGSEA. Between the trimmed V and J ends, which lost 1 base and 0 bases, there was a span of 13 bases. CDR3 length equals 17 residues. By sample share, this clone is medium-sized. The antigen remains undetermined. Method: immunoSEQ multiplex PCR; TCRdb's copy keeps in-frame clones and lacks some. The table lists about 15,000 clones, 55% to 80% of them singletons. Study-level results: Before treatment, TCR diversity in newly diagnosed patients was reportedly lower than in healthy donors. Nivolumab starters within 1 year of ASCT were excluded.

This receptor was taken from a human donor with classical Hodgkin lymphoma. Material: peripheral blood mononuclear cells (PBMCs), obtained at baseline. The genes are TRBV29-1 and TRBJ2-6; maybe TRBD1 (6 bases). The CDR3 region is CSVEGDTKRSGANVLTF. The CDR3 nucleotides are TGCAGCGTTGAAGGGGACACTAAGCGCTCTGGGGCCAACGTCCTGACTTTC.